The present T cell receptor (beta chain) was sequenced within a study of shared T cell receptors in the human thymus. Generated by immunoSEQ multiplex PCR, the TCRdb table keeps only in-frame clones and is missing some. The data hold hundreds of thousands of clones, with 78% observed a single time. Germline V lookup: CDR1 LGHNA, CDR2 YSLEER. This CDR3 has 20 residues. Trimming pared 0 bases from V and 4 bases from J, leaving 27 bases between. The same sample was also used in a study of human thymus T cells. As that report states: The study used thymus tissue resected during corrective heart surgery. What appeared biased in thymic and blood repertoires was the usage of V and J genes. Unrelated individuals had highly overlapping thymic repertoires, as reported in related research.

Sequences were obtained from thymocytes. The chain employs TRBV4-3 and TRBJ1-1; tentatively, D is TRBD1 (6 bases). This clonotype was sampled from a boy younger than two with a congenital heart defect. CDR3 protein: CASSQEGAEDSRAWGTEAFF. In nucleotides, the CDR3 is TGCGCCAGCAGCCAAGAGGGGGCCGAAGACAGTCGCGCTTGGGGCACTGAAGCTTTCTTT.